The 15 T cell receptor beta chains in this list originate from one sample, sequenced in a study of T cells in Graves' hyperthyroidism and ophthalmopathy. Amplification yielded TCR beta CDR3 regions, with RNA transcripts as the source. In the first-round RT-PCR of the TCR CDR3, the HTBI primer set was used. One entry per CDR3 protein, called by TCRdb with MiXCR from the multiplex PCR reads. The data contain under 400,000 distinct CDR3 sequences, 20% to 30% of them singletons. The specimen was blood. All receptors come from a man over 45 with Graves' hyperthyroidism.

CDR3 DNA sequence: TGTGCCAGCAGTTTACACCGACTAGCGGGAGGGGGTGAGACCCAGTACTTC. This encodes CASSLHRLAGGGETQYF. The chain is built from TRBV6-2 or TRBV6-3 and TRBJ2-5; 14 bases map to TRBD2. Germline values: CDR1 MNHEY, CDR2 SVGEGT. Germline trimming cut 4 bases from V and 5 bases from J; bases unmatched to any gene: 9. The CDR3 spans 17 residues.

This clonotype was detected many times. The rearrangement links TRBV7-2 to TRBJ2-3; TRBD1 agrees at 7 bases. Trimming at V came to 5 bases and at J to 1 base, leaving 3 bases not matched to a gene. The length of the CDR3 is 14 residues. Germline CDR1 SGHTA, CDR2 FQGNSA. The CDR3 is CASSPQGGTDTQYF. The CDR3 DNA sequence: TGTGCCAGCAGCCCTCAGGGGGGCACAGATACGCAGTATTTT.

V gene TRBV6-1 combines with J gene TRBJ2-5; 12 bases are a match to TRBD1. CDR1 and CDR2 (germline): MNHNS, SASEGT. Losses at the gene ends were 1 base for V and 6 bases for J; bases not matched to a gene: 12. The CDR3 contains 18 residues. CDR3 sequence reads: CASSEVVVGQGARKTQYF. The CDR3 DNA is TGTGCCAGCAGTGAAGTTGTAGTGGGACAGGGGGCAAGGAAGACCCAGTACTTC.

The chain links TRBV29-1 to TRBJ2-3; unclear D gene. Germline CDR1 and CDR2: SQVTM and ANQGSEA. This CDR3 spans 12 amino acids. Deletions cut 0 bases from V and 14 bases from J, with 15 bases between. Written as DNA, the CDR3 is TGCAGCGTTGAAGATCTAACCAACGCGCGGTATTTT. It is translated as CSVEDLTNARYF.

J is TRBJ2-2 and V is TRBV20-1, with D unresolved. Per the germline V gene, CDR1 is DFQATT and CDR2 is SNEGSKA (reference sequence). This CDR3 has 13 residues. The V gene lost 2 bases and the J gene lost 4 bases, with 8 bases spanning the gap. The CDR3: CSARQVSTGELFF. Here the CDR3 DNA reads TGCAGTGCTAGACAGGTCAGCACCGGGGAGCTGTTTTTT.

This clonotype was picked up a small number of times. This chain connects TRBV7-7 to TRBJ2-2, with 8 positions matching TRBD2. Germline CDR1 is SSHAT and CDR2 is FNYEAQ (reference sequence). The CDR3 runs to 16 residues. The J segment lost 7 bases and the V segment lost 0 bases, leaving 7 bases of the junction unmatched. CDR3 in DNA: TGTGCCAGCAGCTTAGCCAGCGGGAGTATCGGCGGGGAGCTGTTTTTT. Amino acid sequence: CASSLASGSIGGELFF.

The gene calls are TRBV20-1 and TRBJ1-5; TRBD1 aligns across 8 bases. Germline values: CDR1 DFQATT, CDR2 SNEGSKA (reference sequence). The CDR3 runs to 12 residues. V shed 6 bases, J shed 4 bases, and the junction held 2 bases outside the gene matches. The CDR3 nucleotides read TGCAGTGCGCGGACAGGGAATCAGCCCCAGCATTTT. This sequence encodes CSARTGNQPQHF.

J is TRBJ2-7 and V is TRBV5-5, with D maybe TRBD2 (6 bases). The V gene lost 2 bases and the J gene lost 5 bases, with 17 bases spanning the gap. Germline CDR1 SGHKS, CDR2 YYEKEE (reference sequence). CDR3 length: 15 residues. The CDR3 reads CASSLQTFPGDEQYF. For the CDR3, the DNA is TGTGCCAGCAGCTTACAGACCTTTCCGGGAGACGAGCAGTACTTC.

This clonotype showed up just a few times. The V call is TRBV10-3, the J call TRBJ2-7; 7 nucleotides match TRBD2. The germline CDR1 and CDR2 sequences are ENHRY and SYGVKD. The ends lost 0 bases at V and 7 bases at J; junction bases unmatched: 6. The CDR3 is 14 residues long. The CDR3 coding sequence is TGTGCCATCAGTGAGTCACTAGCGCCAAGGGAGCAGTACTTC. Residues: CAISESLAPREQYF.

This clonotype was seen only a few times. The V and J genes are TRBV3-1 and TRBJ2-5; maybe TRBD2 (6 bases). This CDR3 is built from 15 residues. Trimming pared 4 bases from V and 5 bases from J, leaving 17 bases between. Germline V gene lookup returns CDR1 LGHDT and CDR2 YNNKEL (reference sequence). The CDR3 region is CASSLLWTGEETQYF. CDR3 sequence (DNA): TGTGCCAGCAGCCTTCTTTGGACGGGAGAGGAGACCCAGTACTTC.

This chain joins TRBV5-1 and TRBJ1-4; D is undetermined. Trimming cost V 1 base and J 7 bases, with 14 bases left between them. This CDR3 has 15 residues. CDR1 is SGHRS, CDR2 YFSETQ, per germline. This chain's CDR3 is CASSLRTQVGEKLFF. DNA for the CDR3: TGCGCCAGCAGCTTGCGGACCCAGGTCGGTGAAAAACTGTTTTTT. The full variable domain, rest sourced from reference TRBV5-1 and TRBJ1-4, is KAGVTQTPRYLIKTRGQQVTLSCSPISGHRSVSWYQQTPGQGLQFLFEYFSETQRNKGNFPGRFSGRQFSNSRSEMNVSTLELGDSALYLCASSLRTQVGEKLFFGSGTQLSVL.

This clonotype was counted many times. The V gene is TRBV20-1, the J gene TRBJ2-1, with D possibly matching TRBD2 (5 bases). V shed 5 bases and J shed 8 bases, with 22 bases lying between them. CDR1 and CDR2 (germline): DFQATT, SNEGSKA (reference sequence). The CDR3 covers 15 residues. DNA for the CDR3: TGCAGTGCTTATCCCGACTACCCGTCTCCTTATGAGCAGTTCTTC. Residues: CSAYPDYPSPYEQFF.

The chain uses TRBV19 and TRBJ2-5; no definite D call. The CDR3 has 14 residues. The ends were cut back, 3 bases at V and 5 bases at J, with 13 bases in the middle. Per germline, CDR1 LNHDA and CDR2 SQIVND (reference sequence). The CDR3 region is CASSISFGPETQYF. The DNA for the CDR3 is TGTGCCAGTAGTATCTCCTTCGGACCGGAGACCCAGTACTTC.

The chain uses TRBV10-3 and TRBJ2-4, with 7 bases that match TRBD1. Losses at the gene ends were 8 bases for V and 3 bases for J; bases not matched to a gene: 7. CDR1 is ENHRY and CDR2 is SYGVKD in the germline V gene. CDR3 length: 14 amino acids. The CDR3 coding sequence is TGTGCCATCTCTCGGGACAGCAACAAAAACATTCAGTACTTC. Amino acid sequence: CAISRDSNKNIQYF.

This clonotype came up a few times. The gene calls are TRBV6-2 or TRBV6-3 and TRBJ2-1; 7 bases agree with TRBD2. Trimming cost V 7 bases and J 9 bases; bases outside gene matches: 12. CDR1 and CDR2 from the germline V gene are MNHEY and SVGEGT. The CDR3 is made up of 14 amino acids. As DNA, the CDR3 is TGTGCCAGCATTCCCTCGGCGGGAGACCGTGAGCAGTTCTTC. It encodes CASIPSAGDREQFF.